This T cell receptor (beta chain) was documented in a study of blood T cell repertoires in COVID-19. At the level of the study: Italy, Spain and the United States were the sources of the convalescent and acute COVID-19 samples. In each case, the material was cDNA or gDNA derived from T cells, B-cell-depleted T cells, or PBMCs.

Original analysis: Nucleated cell counts were estimated from reference gene primer amplification. Sequenced by immunoSEQ multiplex PCR; TCRdb stores in-frame clones only, minus some. That table is the source of V, J and clone size, and D and trimming were worked out from the DNA. The sample yields 110,000 or so clones, approximately 80% seen once. From germline, CDR1 is LNHDA and CDR2 SQIVND (reference sequence). Between the trimmed V and J ends, which lost 1 base and 5 bases, there was a span of 7 bases. The CDR3 covers 13 residues. The chain recombines TRBV19 with TRBJ2-3, with D unclear. The source material was peripheral blood. This sequence was found in a man in his 70s with acute or convalescent COVID-19. CDR3 DNA sequence: TGTGCCAGTAGTATAGGGCAGAAAGATACGCAGTATTTT. Translated, it gives CASSIGQKDTQYF.